These 30 T cell receptor beta chains came from one sample sequenced in a study of persistence of HIV-infected CD4 T cells. Lysates of CMV-infected fibroblasts at 9.5 to 10 ug/mL stimulated these cells. CD40L/CD69 double-negative CD45RO-high memory CD4+ T cells were collected. The libraries were made with immunoSEQ version 4 in survey mode. Method: immunoSEQ multiplex PCR; TCRdb's copy keeps in-frame clones and lacks some. The data contain 30,000 or so clones, roughly 80% of them seen just once; the ten biggest clones take up over 0.7%. Their recognized antigens are unknown. The sample in question was CD4+ T cells sorted from PBMCs after roughly 17-hour stimulation, obtained from a patient who received antiretroviral therapy. These receptors all stem from an adult man with HIV who was CMV-seropositive.

The V gene is TRBV29-1, the J gene TRBJ2-7, with D possibly TRBD1 on 5 matching bases. This CDR3 has 11 amino acids. Germline-derived CDR1 and CDR2 are SQVTM and ANQGSEA. Trimming pared 4 bases from V and 4 bases from J, leaving 8 bases between. This CDR3 reads CSVVTVYEQYF. CDR3 in DNA: TGCAGCGTTGTGACAGTTTACGAGCAGTACTTC.

The CDR3 region is CASSPLAAGVQETQYF. The CDR3 DNA follows: TGTGCCAGCAGTCCCCTTGCGGCGGGGGTACAAGAGACCCAGTACTTC. The chain couples TRBV6-6 to TRBJ2-5; TRBD2 agrees at 7 bases. V lost 5 bases, J lost 2 bases, and 11 bases stayed unmatched. The CDR3 has 16 amino acids. From germline, CDR1 is MNHNY and CDR2 SVGAGI (reference sequence).

There are a few counts of this clone. The rearrangement uses TRBV7-9 and TRBJ1-1; no clear D gene. V lost 6 bases and J lost 5, with 10 bases in between. The CDR3 consists of 12 residues. Germline CDR1 is SEHNR and CDR2 is FQNEAQ (reference sequence). The CDR3 region is CASREGSTEAFF. DNA of the CDR3: TGTGCCAGCAGAGAGGGAAGTACTGAAGCTTTCTTT.

The chain has TRBV6-5 and TRBJ1-3, with TRBD1 matching over 7 bases. The CDR3 contains 15 residues. CDR1 and CDR2 (germline): MNHEY, SVGAGI. The V gene end was trimmed by 6 bases and the J gene end by 0 bases; junction bases not matched to a gene: 5. Here the CDR3 reads CASRRQGSSGNTIYF. CDR3 nucleotides: TGTGCCAGCAGGCGACAGGGTTCCTCTGGAAACACCATATATTTT.

A single count supports this clone. The chain carries TRBV27 and TRBJ1-2; 7 nucleotides match TRBD1. Trimming at V came to 7 bases and at J to 4 bases, leaving 21 bases not matched to a gene. Germline V gives CDR1 MNHEY, CDR2 SMNVEV (reference sequence). CDR3 length equals 18 residues. The chain's CDR3 is CASIPRGTVDPFLYGYTF. The CDR3 bases are TGTGCCAGCATACCGCGGGGGACAGTGGATCCCTTCCTCTATGGCTACACCTTC.

The gene calls are TRBV11-3 and TRBJ2-1; tentative D call: TRBD1 (6 bases). The CDR3 length is 13 residues. The V gene lost 2 bases and the J gene lost 5 bases, with 7 bases spanning the gap. Germline V gene lookup returns CDR1 SGHNT and CDR2 YENEEA. In nucleotides, the CDR3 is TGTGCCAGCAGCTTATACAGGGACAATGAGCAGTTCTTC. It is translated as CASSLYRDNEQFF. Filled out from reference TRBV11-3 and TRBJ2-1, the complete variable domain reads EAGVVQSPRYKIIEKKQPVAFWCNPISGHNTLYWYLQNLGQGPELLIRYENEEAVDDSQLPKDRFSAERLKGVDSTLKIQPAELGDSAVYLCASSLYRDNEQFFGPGTRLTVL.

This clone was seen once. The chain recombines TRBV7-3 with TRBJ1-2, with D maybe TRBD1 (6 bases). Germline V gene data show CDR1 as SGHTA and CDR2 as FQGTGA. There are 17 residues in the CDR3. Trimming pared 0 bases from V and 8 bases from J, leaving 22 bases between. This CDR3 is CASSLTSSGMGARGYTF. CDR3 sequence (DNA): TGTGCCAGCAGCTTAACGTCCTCCGGGATGGGGGCGCGCGGCTACACCTTC. The whole variable domain, remainder taken from reference TRBV7-3 and TRBJ1-2, is GAGVSQTPSNKVTEKGKYVELRCDPISGHTALYWYRQSLGQGPEFLIYFQGTGAADDSGLPNDRFFAVRPEGSVSTLKIQRTERGDSAVYLCASSLTSSGMGARGYTFGSGTRLTVV.

The rearrangement joins TRBV9 to TRBJ2-1; 7 bases are shared with TRBD1. This CDR3 has 15 amino acids. The ends lost 0 bases at V and 3 bases at J; junction bases unmatched: 3. Germline V lookup: CDR1 SGDLS, CDR2 YYNGEE. CDR3 nucleotide sequence: TGTGCCAGCAGCGTAGTAGGGGGCATCTACAATGAGCAGTTCTTC. Its protein is CASSVVGGIYNEQFF.

The V call is TRBV7-2, the J call TRBJ2-5; TRBD2 aligns across 9 bases. The germline V gene has CDR1 SGHTA and CDR2 FQGNSA. The CDR3 loop spans 15 amino acids. After removal of 7 bases from V and 5 bases from J, the junction contained 11 bases not matched to a gene. CDR3 nucleotides: TGTGCCAGCATCCGGCGGGGGGGGGCCGGTGAGACCCAGTACTTC. It specifies CASIRRGGAGETQYF. Together with reference TRBV7-2 and TRBJ2-5, the CDR3 gives the full variable domain: GAGVSQSPSNKVTEKGKDVELRCDPISGHTALYWYRQSLGQGLEFLIYFQGNSAPDKSGLPSDRFSAERTGGSVSTLTIQRTQQEDSAVYLCASIRRGGAGETQYFGPGTRLLVL.

The chain uses TRBV24-1 and TRBJ2-2; 7 nucleotides agree with TRBD1. With V trimmed by 2 bases and J by 3 bases, 11 bases remained unmatched. This CDR3 contains 18 residues. Germline V gene lookup returns CDR1 KGHDR and CDR2 SFDVKD. The CDR3 protein is CATSDSTGQPQYTGELFF. The CDR3 bases are TGTGCCACCAGTGATTCTACGGGACAGCCGCAGTACACCGGGGAGCTGTTTTTT.

The chain carries TRBV7-2 and TRBJ2-5; TRBD2 agrees at 8 bases. The V segment lost 2 bases and the J segment 0 bases; nucleotides outside the gene matches: 5. Germline CDR1 and CDR2: SGHTA and FQGNSA. The CDR3 has 16 residues. The CDR3 spells CASSLHPGGYQETQYF. The CDR3 nucleotides read TGTGCCAGCAGCTTACATCCGGGGGGGTACCAAGAGACCCAGTACTTC. Looking up the rest from reference TRBV7-2 and TRBJ2-5 gives the full variable domain: GAGVSQSPSNKVTEKGKDVELRCDPISGHTALYWYRQSLGQGLEFLIYFQGNSAPDKSGLPSDRFSAERTGGSVSTLTIQRTQQEDSAVYLCASSLHPGGYQETQYFGPGTRLLVL.

V gene TRBV19 combines with J gene TRBJ1-2; 7 nucleotides match TRBD1. The V gene's germline CDR1 is LNHDA and CDR2 SQIVND (reference sequence). The ends lost 2 bases at V and 4 bases at J; junction bases unmatched: 4. This CDR3 spans 14 amino acids. In DNA, the CDR3 is TGTGCCAGTAGTATAAGGCGACAGGGCTATGGCTACACCTTC. This gives the protein CASSIRRQGYGYTF.

The V call is TRBV19, the J call TRBJ2-1; D ambiguous. The V gene's germline CDR1 is LNHDA and CDR2 SQIVND (reference sequence). Trimming left V 3 bases short and J 7 bases short, with 7 bases between. The CDR3 consists of 12 residues. Here the CDR3 reads CASSILGNEQFF. CDR3 DNA: TGTGCCAGTAGTATCCTCGGGAATGAGCAGTTCTTC. Full variable domain (missing parts from reference TRBV19 and TRBJ2-1): DGGITQSPKYLFRKEGQNVTLSCEQNLNHDAMYWYRQDPGQGLRLIYYSQIVNDFQKGDIAEGYSVSREKKESFPLTVTSAQKNPTAFYLCASSILGNEQFFGPGTRLTVL.

For this clone: This same CDR3 is encoded by further DNA sequences in the sample. The chain couples TRBV6-5 to TRBJ1-3, with a tentative D call TRBD1 (5 bases). Germline CDR1 is MNHEY and CDR2 is SVGAGI. Trimming took off 6 bases at V and 3 bases at J, with 9 bases between the two ends. The CDR3 is 13 amino acids. The CDR3 region is CASRQGGGNTIYF. The CDR3 region has the DNA TGTGCCAGCAGGCAGGGAGGTGGAAACACCATATATTTT.

A word on this clone: Compared with germline, one end of the junction differs, possibly owing to a read error. The CDR3 protein is CASSATGVNPEAFF. The CDR3 DNA reads TGTGCCAGCAGCGCGACAGGAGTGAACCCTGAAGCTTTCTTT. The rearrangement links TRBV9 to TRBJ1-1, with D perhaps TRBD1 (6 bases). CDR3 size: 14 residues. Germline-derived CDR1 and CDR2 are SGDLS and YYNGEE.

The chain is built from TRBV7-2 and TRBJ1-5, with unresolved D. The CDR3 consists of 15 residues. Deletions cut 1 base from V and 0 bases from J, with 7 bases between. Per germline, CDR1 SGHTA and CDR2 FQGNSA. CDR3 nucleotide sequence: TGTGCCAGCAGCTTAGACGGTTATAGCAATCAGCCCCAGCATTTT. Translation: CASSLDGYSNQPQHF.

This clone has a single count. The chain links TRBV18 to TRBJ1-6; TRBD1 matches at 10 bases. Germline assignment: CDR1 KGHSH and CDR2 LQKENI. This CDR3 contains 15 residues. Trimming took 3 bases from V and 10 from J; bases not matched to a gene: 6. CDR3 region: CASSPPGTGVSPLHF. CDR3 sequence (DNA): TGTGCCAGCTCACCTCCCGGGACAGGGGTCTCACCCCTCCACTTT.

The chain employs TRBV18 and TRBJ2-1; the D gene is possibly TRBD1 (5 bases). CDR1 and CDR2 (germline): KGHSH, LQKENI. Trimming took off 1 base at V and 9 bases at J, with 13 bases between the two ends. The CDR3 length is 14 residues. CDR3 region: CASSPLDQGSEQFF. Written as DNA, the CDR3 is TGTGCCAGCTCACCACTCGACCAGGGCAGTGAGCAGTTCTTC.

The chain uses TRBV27 and TRBJ1-1; D ambiguous. The CDR3 spans 11 residues. Germline V gene lookup returns CDR1 MNHEY and CDR2 SMNVEV (reference sequence). Trimming shortened V by 3 bases and J by 11 bases, and 10 bases separated the two germline ends. In DNA, the CDR3 is TGTGCCAGCAGTTTGGGCCGGCGGGCTTTCTTT. It is translated as CASSLGRRAFF.

The chain couples TRBV30 to TRBJ1-2; D is possibly TRBD1 (6 bases). Looked up from germline, CDR1 is GTSNPN and CDR2 is SVGIG (reference sequence). CDR3 length: 16 amino acids. Trimming shortened V by 3 bases and J by 5 bases, and 22 bases separated the two germline ends. The DNA of the CDR3 is TGTGCCTGGAGCGAAACCGGGGGGCCCCCTCGGTATGGCTACACCTTC. Amino acid sequence: CAWSETGGPPRYGYTF. Based on the CDR3 plus reference TRBV30 and TRBJ1-2, the full variable domain is SQTIHQWPATLVQPVGSPLSLECTVEGTSNPNLYWYRQAAGRGLQLLFYSVGIGQISSEVPQNLSASRPQDRQFILSSKKLLLSDSGFYLCAWSETGGPPRYGYTFGSGTRLTVV.

This clone occurred a few times. The chain carries TRBV7-2 and TRBJ1-4; possibly TRBD1 for D (5 bases). Trimming took 0 bases from V and 8 from J, leaving 13 bases between them. CDR1 SGHTA and CDR2 FQGNSA come from the germline V gene. The CDR3 extends over 15 amino acids. As DNA, the CDR3 is TGTGCCAGCAGCTTAGCCGCGGGGCGCGGGGAAAAACTGTTTTTT. Its protein product is CASSLAAGRGEKLFF.

The genes are TRBV4-2 and TRBJ2-7; D call uncertain. V lost 0 bases to trimming and J lost 3 bases, with 9 bases between them. CDR3 length: 14 residues. CDR1 and CDR2 (germline): LGHNA, YNFKEQ. CDR3 in DNA: TGTGCCAGCAGCCAAGAGGCACAGCTCTACGAGCAGTACTTC. Protein product: CASSQEAQLYEQYF.

The chain is built from TRBV10-3 and TRBJ2-4; D may be TRBD1 (6 bases). The V end was cut by 6 bases, the J end by 0 bases, with 15 bases between. The CDR3 is 16 residues long. The V gene's germline CDR1 is ENHRY and CDR2 SYGVKD. The CDR3 is CAISPSGARAKNIQYF. The CDR3 DNA sequence: TGTGCCATCAGCCCCTCAGGGGCCAGAGCCAAAAACATTCAGTACTTC.

The chain is built from TRBV6-1 and TRBJ2-4, with TRBD1 as a possible D gene (5 bases). CDR1 is MNHNS, CDR2 SASEGT, per germline. V lost 2 bases and J lost 5, with 10 bases in between. The CDR3 loop spans 14 amino acids. This CDR3 is CASSETGRENIQYF. The DNA of the CDR3 is TGTGCCAGCAGTGAAACGGGCAGGGAAAACATTCAGTACTTC.

This chain joins TRBV7-2 and TRBJ2-7; 10 nucleotides align to TRBD1. V shed 1 base and J 0 bases; nucleotides not matched to a gene: 3. Germline lookup yields CDR1 SGHTA and CDR2 FQGNSA. The CDR3 contains 16 residues. The CDR3 nucleotides are TGTGCCAGCAGCTTAGTAGGACAGGGGGGCTCCTACGAGCAGTACTTC. This codes for CASSLVGQGGSYEQYF.

A few counts support this clone. This chain joins TRBV4-2 and TRBJ1-6, with D perhaps TRBD1 (5 bases). Trimming cost V 1 base and J 9 bases, with 16 bases left between them. This CDR3 contains 16 residues. The germline V gene encodes CDR1 LGHNA and CDR2 YNFKEQ. DNA for the CDR3: TGTGCCAGCAGCCAAGGGCAGGGTTATGGGAGTTCACCCCTCCACTTT. It specifies CASSQGQGYGSSPLHF.

This clone was recorded once. The chain joins TRBV5-1 to TRBJ2-3; D is ambiguous. Trimming pared 4 bases from V and 2 bases from J, leaving 5 bases between. The CDR3 length is 12 residues. The germline gives CDR1 SGHRS, CDR2 YFSETQ. CDR3 protein: CASSATTDTQYF. The CDR3 DNA is TGCGCCAGCAGCGCGACCACAGATACGCAGTATTTT.

The chain has TRBV7-2 and TRBJ1-3; no clear D gene. The CDR3 consists of 14 residues. With 5 bases removed from V and 2 bases from J, the gap between germline ends came to 10 bases. The V gene's germline CDR1 is SGHTA and CDR2 FQGNSA. For the CDR3, the DNA is TGTGCCAGCAGCGACACAGCAACTGGAAACACCATATATTTT. It is translated as CASSDTATGNTIYF.

This clone appeared a few times. The chain joins TRBV18 to TRBJ2-7; D uncertain. The CDR3 spans 14 residues. CDR1 is KGHSH and CDR2 is LQKENI in the germline V gene. The germline V and J ends were trimmed by 2 bases and 3 bases, with 11 bases remaining between them. CDR3 bases: TGTGCCAGCTCACCAAATTCGCAGATCTACGAGCAGTACTTC. Amino acids: CASSPNSQIYEQYF.

The DNA for the CDR3 is TGTGCCAGCAGCCGTAGGAGGGACACTTCACCCCTCCACTTT. This translates into CASSRRRDTSPLHF. This chain links TRBV9 with TRBJ1-6; weak D call: TRBD1 (6 bases). This CDR3 contains 14 residues. Germline V CDR1 and CDR2: SGDLS, YYNGEE. Trimming removed 4 bases from V and 9 bases from J, with 14 bases in between.